These 30 T cell receptor beta chains were all obtained from the same sample, sequenced in a study of T cells in Graves' hyperthyroidism and ophthalmopathy. TCR beta CDR3 region amplification was performed from RNA transcripts. The HTBI set primed first-round TCR CDR3 RT-PCR. TCRdb redid the calling of the multiplex PCR reads with MiXCR, one entry per CDR3 protein. The sample carries around 300,000 distinct CDR3 sequences, roughly 13% recorded once. Sequenced material: blood. All receptors come from a woman in her 30s with Graves' hyperthyroidism.

V usage is TRBV7-9 and J usage is TRBJ1-4; maybe TRBD1 (5 bases). CDR3 size: 14 residues. Trimming removed 5 bases from V and 4 bases from J, with 11 bases in between. Germline CDR1 is SEHNR and CDR2 is FQNEAQ (reference sequence). The CDR3 nucleotides read TGTGCCAGCAGCAACCAGGGCTTTAATGAAAAACTGTTTTTT. It is translated as CASSNQGFNEKLFF.

There are a few counts of this clonotype. This CDR3 reads CASSQWGPTGELFF. In DNA, the CDR3 is TGTGCCAGCAGCCAATGGGGACCCACCGGGGAGCTGTTTTTT. This rearrangement joins TRBV3-1 to TRBJ2-2, with D perhaps assigned TRBD1 or TRBD2 (5 bases each). CDR3 size: 14 residues. Trimming pared 2 bases from V and 4 bases from J, leaving 8 bases between. Germline V CDR1 and CDR2: LGHDT, YNNKEL (reference sequence).

This clonotype occurred many times. This chain joins TRBV7-9 and TRBJ2-3; D is tentatively TRBD1 or TRBD2 (6 bases each). Trimming cost V 4 bases and J 12 bases, with 14 bases left between them. CDR1 and CDR2 from the germline V gene are SEHNR and FQNEAQ (reference sequence). The CDR3 loop spans 12 amino acids. This chain's CDR3 is CASSSEEGQQYF. In nucleotides, the CDR3 is TGTGCCAGCAGCTCGGAGGAGGGACAACAGTATTTT.

The rearrangement links TRBV9 to TRBJ1-1, with D possibly being TRBD1 (6 bases). V dropped 3 bases and J dropped 0 bases, with 12 bases sitting between them. Germline CDR1 and CDR2: SGDLS and YYNGEE. This CDR3 comprises 15 residues. The CDR3 DNA follows: TGTGCCAGCAGCGGGGACACTGGTTTGAACACTGAAGCTTTCTTT. It translates to CASSGDTGLNTEAFF.

The chain joins TRBV5-1 to TRBJ2-7, with a weak D call TRBD1 (6 bases). The CDR3 has 15 amino acids. Germline CDR1 SGHRS, CDR2 YFSETQ. Trimming removed 6 bases at V and 3 bases at J, with 19 bases between. This chain's CDR3 is CASMAALGQHYEQYF. The DNA of the CDR3 is TGCGCCAGCATGGCGGCCCTAGGACAGCACTACGAGCAGTACTTC.

In its sample, this clonotype was seen a few times. The J gene is TRBJ2-1, the V gene TRBV7-8; 9 bases align to TRBD2. J gave up 3 bases and V 5 bases, and 8 bases lay outside the gene matches. The germline V gene encodes CDR1 SGHVS and CDR2 FQNEAQ. This CDR3 has 16 amino acids. CDR3 bases: TGTGCCAGCAGCGGCAGGATAGCGGGAGACTACAATGAGCAGTTCTTC. It is translated as CASSGRIAGDYNEQFF.

In this sample, this clonotype turned up many times. The chain is built from TRBV28 and TRBJ1-5, with 8 bases lining up with TRBD1. The CDR3 loop spans 14 amino acids. V lost 3 bases to trimming and J lost 5 bases; unmatched junction nucleotides: 3. Germline loops: CDR1 MDHEN, CDR2 SYDVKM. CDR3 sequence (DNA): TGTGCCAGCAGTTTCGGACAGGGTGATCAGCCCCAGCATTTT. Residues: CASSFGQGDQPQHF.

In this sample, this clonotype turned up a few times. J is TRBJ2-5 and V is TRBV11-2; D ambiguous. CDR3 length: 15 amino acids. V shed 0 bases and J shed 0 bases, with 8 bases lying between them. From germline, CDR1 is SGHAT and CDR2 FQNNGV. The CDR3 nucleotides read TGTGCCAGCAGCTTAGACACTTCGTACCAAGAGACCCAGTACTTC. It codes for CASSLDTSYQETQYF.

This clonotype was seen once. V and J are TRBV3-1 and TRBJ2-7; D perhaps matches TRBD2 (5 bases). The CDR3 has 13 amino acids. In germline, CDR1 is LGHDT, CDR2 YNNKEL (reference sequence). V shed 0 bases and J shed 5 bases, with 8 bases lying between them. CDR3 region: CASSQDAGNEQYF. CDR3 coding DNA: TGTGCCAGCAGCCAAGATGCGGGTAACGAGCAGTACTTC.

In its sample, this clonotype was seen many times. V usage is TRBV7-2 and J usage is TRBJ2-7, with D maybe TRBD2 (6 bases). The CDR3 is 13 residues long. With 5 bases removed from V and 3 bases from J, the gap between germline ends came to 11 bases. The germline V gene encodes CDR1 SGHTA and CDR2 FQGNSA. Written as DNA, the CDR3 is TGTGCCAGCAGCCCCGGGACTGTCTACGAGCAGTACTTC. It yields the protein CASSPGTVYEQYF.

This clonotype was detected only a few times. V usage is TRBV6-1 and J usage is TRBJ2-6; 9 nucleotides match TRBD1. This CDR3 has 16 residues. V trimming: 4 bases; J trimming: 1 base; junction bases outside the gene matches: 2. Germline-derived CDR1 and CDR2 are MNHNS and SASEGT. The CDR3 here is CASSAGQGSGANVLTF. The CDR3, as DNA: TGTGCCAGCAGTGCAGGACAGGGGTCTGGGGCCAACGTCCTGACTTTC.

This chain uses TRBV28 with TRBJ1-2; 9 positions match TRBD1. The length of the CDR3 is 13 residues. V lost 7 bases and J lost 5; bases outside the gene matches: 5. CDR1 and CDR2 (germline): MDHEN, SYDVKM. CDR3 loop: CASTTGGRYGYTF. CDR3 coding DNA: TGTGCCAGCACGACAGGGGGGAGGTATGGCTACACCTTC.

This clonotype occurred many times. The chain employs TRBV28 and TRBJ1-3, with D tentatively TRBD1 (6 bases). Germline lookup yields CDR1 MDHEN and CDR2 SYDVKM. The V gene lost 1 base and the J gene lost 1 base, with 8 bases spanning the gap. The CDR3 extends over 15 amino acids. DNA of the CDR3: TGTGCCAGCAGTTTATTAGGGGGGTCTGGAAACACCATATATTTT. This translates into CASSLLGGSGNTIYF. Full variable domain (rest looked up from reference TRBV28 and TRBJ1-3): DVKVTQSSRYLVKRTGEKVFLECVQDMDHENMFWYRQDPGLGLRLIYFSYDVKMKEKGDIPEGYSVSREKKERFSLILESASTNQTSMYLCASSLLGGSGNTIYFGEGSWLTVV.

This clonotype was seen many times. The rearrangement uses TRBV6-1 and TRBJ1-6; D possibly corresponds to TRBD1 (5 bases). Germline V CDR1 and CDR2: MNHNS, SASEGT. The CDR3 has 15 residues. Trimming cost V 7 bases and J 7 bases, with 17 bases left between them. Written as DNA, the CDR3 is TGTGCCAGCACCCTTAAAGGGGATCTCAATTCACCCCTCCACTTT. It specifies CASTLKGDLNSPLHF.

The table lists this clonotype with a few counts. J is TRBJ2-3 and V is TRBV30; D uncertain. The germline V and J ends were trimmed by 1 base and 4 bases, with 6 bases remaining between them. CDR1 is GTSNPN and CDR2 is SVGIG in the germline V gene (reference sequence). The CDR3 loop spans 12 amino acids. The CDR3 sequence: CAWSDGADTQYF. The DNA for the CDR3 is TGTGCCTGGAGTGATGGGGCAGATACGCAGTATTTT.

This clonotype was observed at least ten times. The J gene is TRBJ2-5, the V gene TRBV20-1; 13 positions match TRBD2. The V segment lost 6 bases and the J segment 5 bases; nucleotides outside the gene matches: 12. In germline, CDR1 is DFQATT, CDR2 SNEGSKA (reference sequence). The CDR3 extends over 16 amino acids. CDR3 sequence: CSATGLAGVFSETQYF. The CDR3 coding sequence is TGCAGTGCAACTGGACTAGCGGGAGTTTTTTCGGAGACCCAGTACTTC.

In this sample, this clonotype turned up a few times. V and J are TRBV7-9 and TRBJ1-1; D is undetermined. V was pared by 2 bases and J by 2 bases, with 15 bases between. Germline CDR1 SEHNR, CDR2 FQNEAQ (reference sequence). CDR3 size: 16 residues. The CDR3 DNA reads TGTGCCAGCAGCTTAACAGACCGGGGAGACAACACTGAAGCTTTCTTT. Residues: CASSLTDRGDNTEAFF.

A few counts support this clonotype. The chain uses TRBV20-1 and TRBJ1-5, with D perhaps TRBD1 (6 bases). The CDR3 consists of 13 residues. Trimming pared 7 bases from V and 5 bases from J, leaving 15 bases between. Looked up from germline, CDR1 is DFQATT and CDR2 is SNEGSKA (reference sequence). The CDR3 coding sequence is TGCAGTGTTATGACAGGTTTGGATCAGCCCCAGCATTTT. This encodes CSVMTGLDQPQHF.

The chain employs TRBV14 and TRBJ2-1; D possibly corresponds to TRBD2 (5 bases). Per the germline V gene, CDR1 is SGHDN and CDR2 is FVKESK. V was trimmed by 4 bases and J by 7 bases, leaving 17 bases between them. The CDR3 is made up of 15 amino acids. The chain's CDR3 is CASSRVRAQRNEQFF. CDR3 DNA: TGTGCCAGCAGCCGAGTGAGGGCGCAGAGGAATGAGCAGTTCTTC.

The J gene is TRBJ2-5, the V gene TRBV7-9; possible D gene TRBD2, 5 bases. This CDR3 is built from 18 residues. From germline, CDR1 is SEHNR and CDR2 FQNEAQ (reference sequence). The V end was cut by 3 bases, the J end by 5 bases, with 25 bases between. CDR3 sequence (DNA): TGTGCCAGCAGCTTCGTGGGGAAGCGGAACCTGATTGCGGAGACCCAGTACTTC. This sequence encodes CASSFVGKRNLIAETQYF.

This sequence joins TRBV5-1 and TRBJ2-5, with TRBD1 matching over 9 bases. CDR3 length: 16 residues. Germline loops: CDR1 SGHRS, CDR2 YFSETQ. V was clipped by 4 bases and J by 3 bases; unmatched bases: 10. In DNA, the CDR3 is TGCGCCAGCAGCCAGCTTAACAGACAGGGGGAAGAGACCCAGTACTTC. Translated, it gives CASSQLNRQGEETQYF.

The V call is TRBV28, the J call TRBJ2-1; D remains unclear. This CDR3 contains 13 residues. The germline gives CDR1 MDHEN, CDR2 SYDVKM. V gave up 8 bases and J gave up 7 bases, with 15 bases separating them. For the CDR3, the DNA is TGTGCCAGCCTCGGTATTGGAACAAATGAGCAGTTCTTC. Its translation: CASLGIGTNEQFF.

This clonotype was observed a handful of times. This chain links TRBV20-1 with TRBJ2-7; 12 bases map to TRBD2. The CDR3 runs to 13 residues. Germline CDR1 and CDR2: DFQATT and SNEGSKA (reference sequence). The junction had 6 bases not matched to a gene; V was cut back by 5 bases and J by 7 bases. DNA for the CDR3: TGCAGTGCTTGGACTAGCGGGATTCGAGAGCAGTACTTC. Protein product: CSAWTSGIREQYF.

The chain carries TRBV20-1 and TRBJ2-1; 7 bases align to TRBD1. CDR3 length equals 17 residues. Germline-derived CDR1 and CDR2 are DFQATT and SNEGSKA (reference sequence). The CDR3 DNA is TGCAGGACTCAACAGGGGAGTGGGAGCCGCTCCTACAATGAGCAGTTCTTC. Translation gives CRTQQGSGSRSYNEQFF.

This clonotype was found a few times. The chain joins TRBV6-1 to TRBJ1-6; 8 bases are shared with TRBD1. This CDR3 contains 15 residues. Germline values: CDR1 MNHNS, CDR2 SASEGT. Unmatched junction bases numbered 4, after V lost 4 bases and J lost 5 bases. The CDR3 loop reads CASSGGTGNNSPLHF. In DNA form, the CDR3 reads TGTGCCAGCAGTGGCGGGACAGGCAATAATTCACCCCTCCACTTT.

This clonotype has a count of ten or more. The chain links TRBV6-1 to TRBJ2-7, with a weak D call TRBD2 (6 bases). From germline, CDR1 is MNHNS and CDR2 SASEGT. Trimming cost V 7 bases and J 2 bases, with 18 bases left between them. The CDR3 covers 15 residues. The CDR3 protein is CASTPGLLRTYEQYF. The CDR3 DNA reads as TGTGCCAGCACCCCGGGACTTCTGCGAACCTACGAGCAGTACTTC.

In the case of this clonotype: The conserved phenylalanine or tryptophan normally closing the CDR3 is absent here, so this likely arose from a read error. The rearrangement uses TRBV5-1 and TRBJ2-7; 12 nucleotides match TRBD1. CDR3 size: 14 residues. Germline assignment: CDR1 SGHRS and CDR2 YFSETQ. V lost 3 bases, J lost 6 bases, and 4 bases stayed unmatched. CDR3 residues: CASSSGTGGFEQYY. The CDR3 DNA sequence: TGCGCCAGCAGCTCCGGGACAGGGGGCTTCGAGCAGTACTAC.

Many counts were recorded for this clonotype. The chain joins TRBV14 to TRBJ2-7, with 13 nucleotides matching TRBD2. Germline V gene lookup returns CDR1 SGHDN and CDR2 FVKESK. V was pared by 4 bases and J by 2 bases, with 8 bases of the junction left unmatched. The CDR3 is 17 amino acids. The CDR3 loop is CASSLLRTSGRAYEQYF. CDR3 nucleotide sequence: TGTGCCAGCAGCCTACTAAGGACTAGCGGGAGAGCCTACGAGCAGTACTTC.

A few counts support this clonotype. This chain uses TRBV2 with TRBJ1-6, with D unclear. Germline CDR1 reads SNHLY; CDR2 reads FYNNEI. Trimming cost V 2 bases and J 7 bases, with 18 bases left between them. The CDR3 length is 17 residues. The CDR3 DNA follows: TGTGCCAGCAGTGAACAAACTCGGGCCACCAAGAATTCACCCCTCCACTTT. Residues: CASSEQTRATKNSPLHF.

Ten or more counts support this clonotype. The CDR3 region is CASSLEPNSPLHF. In DNA, the CDR3 is TGTGCCAGCAGTTTAGAACCAAATTCACCCCTCCACTTT. The rearrangement joins TRBV28 to TRBJ1-6, with D unclear. The V gene lost 2 bases and the J gene lost 7 bases, with 6 bases spanning the gap. The CDR3 loop spans 13 amino acids. The germline gives CDR1 MDHEN, CDR2 SYDVKM.